One and the same sample provided the 22 T cell receptor beta chains below, sequenced in a study of T cells in localized non-small cell lung cancer (dated by TCRdb to between 2020 and 2021). The library was produced with the immunoSEQ multiplex PCR assay. TCRdb carries this immuneACCESS record with in-frame sequences only. Its versions omit some clonotypes, under half of them owing to an unresolved V gene in the studies checked, with the rest unexplained. Present in this sample are 15,000 to 20,000 clones, around 82% of which were seen just once. Jointly, the top ten make up about 32% of the sample. The sample here was peripheral blood, taken before any cancer treatment. All receptors derive from a male donor aged 60 or older with stage III lung adenocarcinoma.

The chain carries TRBV5-1 and TRBJ2-1, with D tentatively TRBD1 or TRBD2 (5 bases each). Per germline, CDR1 SGHRS and CDR2 YFSETQ. V was pared by 5 bases and J by 0 bases, with 15 bases between. This CDR3 has 16 residues. Written as DNA, the CDR3 is TGCGCCAGCAGAGAGGGGAGTGGGGGCTCCTACAATGAGCAGTTCTTC. Translated, it gives CASREGSGGSYNEQFF.

The CDR3 sequence: CASGFGTDTQYF. CDR3 DNA sequence: TGTGCTAGTGGTTTCGGGACAGATACGCAGTATTTT. This chain links TRBV12-5 with TRBJ2-3; D unclear. The V end lost 3 bases, the J end lost 3 bases, and 4 bases lay between the germline ends. The CDR3 extends over 12 amino acids. CDR1 and CDR2 from the germline V gene are LGHNT and FRNRAP.

V is TRBV18 and J is TRBJ1-1, with D possibly being TRBD1 (6 bases). The CDR3 covers 12 residues. V lost 1 base and J lost 7, with 7 bases in between. Germline V gene lookup returns CDR1 KGHSH and CDR2 LQKENI. CDR3: CASSPQGVEAFF. The CDR3 bases are TGTGCCAGCTCACCACAGGGGGTTGAAGCTTTCTTT.

This clone appeared a few times. This sequence joins TRBV27 and TRBJ1-5; no clear D. Per germline, CDR1 MNHEY and CDR2 SMNVEV (reference sequence). This CDR3 is 14 amino acids long. The V end was cut by 2 bases, the J end by 6 bases, with 11 bases between. The CDR3 nucleotides read TGTGCCAGCAGTTTAAGACGGGGAGGTCAGCCCCAGCATTTT. The encoded protein is CASSLRRGGQPQHF.

V gene TRBV10-2 combines with J gene TRBJ1-2; D remains ambiguous. Looked up from germline, CDR1 is WSHSY and CDR2 is SAAADI. V was clipped by 9 bases and J by 4 bases, with 9 bases between them. The CDR3 is made up of 11 amino acids. CDR3 loop: CASSNLYGYTF. For the CDR3, the DNA is TGCGCCAGTTCGAACCTCTATGGCTACACCTTC.

This chain joins TRBV6-1 and TRBJ1-2; possibly TRBD1 for D (6 bases). The CDR3 is 15 residues long. V lost 7 bases, J lost 8 bases, and 23 bases lay in between. CDR1 and CDR2 (germline): MNHNS, SASEGT. CDR3 sequence: CASIFLRDTDVGYTF. DNA of the CDR3: TGTGCCAGCATCTTCTTACGGGACACCGATGTCGGCTACACCTTC.

The V call is TRBV13, the J call TRBJ2-2; D is uncertain. The CDR3 length is 16 residues. V lost 2 bases and J 4 bases, leaving 14 bases between the germline ends. CDR1 and CDR2 from the germline V gene are PRHDT and FYEKMQ (reference sequence). The CDR3 DNA follows: TGTGCCAGCAGCTTACGTCACACCCTTCCCACCGGGGAGCTGTTTTTT. Its translation is CASSLRHTLPTGELFF.

The chain carries TRBV6-5 and TRBJ1-1; 7 bases line up with TRBD1. The ends lost 3 bases at V and 1 base at J; junction bases unmatched: 2. Germline CDR1 is MNHEY and CDR2 is SVGAGI. The CDR3 totals 14 residues. This chain's CDR3 is CASSYQGGNTEAFF. CDR3 sequence (DNA): TGTGCCAGCAGTTATCAGGGGGGGAACACTGAAGCTTTCTTT.

The chain links TRBV7-8 to TRBJ1-5, with D uncertain. Trimming shortened V by 1 base and J by 2 bases, and 6 bases separated the two germline ends. Germline-derived CDR1 and CDR2 are SGHVS and FQNEAQ. CDR3 length equals 14 residues. The chain's CDR3 is CASSLGLGNQPQHF. The CDR3 DNA is TGTGCCAGCAGCTTAGGCCTTGGCAATCAGCCCCAGCATTTT.

This clone was found a few times. The V and J genes are TRBV6-6 and TRBJ1-3, with 8 bases matching TRBD1. Trimming cost V 8 bases and J 2 bases; bases outside gene matches: 8. Germline values: CDR1 MNHNY, CDR2 SVGAGI (reference sequence). There are 15 residues in the CDR3. The CDR3 loop is CASHRTTGAGNTIYF. CDR3 in DNA: TGTGCCAGCCACCGGACGACAGGGGCTGGAAACACCATATATTTT.

This chain links TRBV19 with TRBJ1-1, with no clear D. Germline CDR1 LNHDA, CDR2 SQIVND (reference sequence). The CDR3 covers 14 residues. The V end was cut by 3 bases, the J end by 6 bases, with 14 bases between. CDR3 DNA sequence: TGTGCCAGTAGTATGGGCAGGAGTTTGGCTGAAGCTTTCTTT. Translation gives CASSMGRSLAEAFF.

J is TRBJ1-3 and V is TRBV4-2, with D possibly matching TRBD1 (5 bases). The CDR3 runs 17 residues. Germline CDR1 is LGHNA and CDR2 is YNFKEQ. Trimming took off 0 bases at V and 0 bases at J, with 12 bases between the two ends. CDR3 sequence reads: CASSQEGTMSSGNTIYF. The CDR3 DNA is TGTGCCAGCAGCCAAGAGGGGACTATGAGCTCTGGAAACACCATATATTTT.

The chain employs TRBV5-6 and TRBJ2-7, with a possible D match to TRBD2 (6 bases). Trimming took 0 bases from V and 0 from J, leaving 7 bases between them. Per the germline V gene, CDR1 is SGHDT and CDR2 is YYEEEE. The CDR3 consists of 14 residues. This CDR3 reads CASSLGGDSYEQYF. The CDR3 region has the DNA TGTGCCAGCAGCTTGGGGGGGGACTCCTACGAGCAGTACTTC. Complete variable domain (other parts from reference TRBV5-6 and TRBJ2-7): DAGVTQSPTHLIKTRGQQVTLRCSPKSGHDTVSWYQQALGQGPQFIFQYYEEEERQRGNFPDRFSGHQFPNYSSELNVNALLLGDSALYLCASSLGGDSYEQYFGPGTRLTVT.

This clone came up a few times. The J gene is TRBJ1-4, the V gene TRBV19, with D maybe TRBD1 (6 bases). CDR1 is LNHDA and CDR2 is SQIVND in the germline V gene (reference sequence). V shed 5 bases and J shed 4 bases, with 14 bases lying between them. This CDR3 region has 15 residues. The CDR3 DNA sequence: TGTGCCAGTAGTTCCAGGACAGCCGGTAATGAAAAACTGTTTTTT. Protein sequence: CASSSRTAGNEKLFF.

The chain carries TRBV5-1 and TRBJ2-1; a possible D gene is TRBD1 (7 bases). CDR3 size: 18 residues. Germline V CDR1 and CDR2: SGHRS, YFSETQ. V lost 3 bases and J lost 5, with 24 bases in between. The CDR3 loop reads CASSWGVRWDSGNNEQFF. In DNA, the CDR3 is TGCGCCAGCAGCTGGGGGGTCCGGTGGGACAGTGGAAACAATGAGCAGTTCTTC.

The CDR3 nucleotides are TGTGCCAGCAGCTTAGATCAAAACGGGGGATACAATGAGCAGTTCTTC. It codes for CASSLDQNGGYNEQFF. The chain employs TRBV11-3 and TRBJ2-1; a possible D gene is TRBD2 (6 bases). Germline V gene lookup returns CDR1 SGHNT and CDR2 YENEEA. The CDR3 totals 16 residues. With 0 bases removed from V and 4 bases from J, the gap between germline ends came to 13 bases.

Here the CDR3 reads CASRLVELFFYGYTF. CDR3 nucleotide sequence: TGTGCAAGTCGCTTAGTAGAGTTGTTCTTCTATGGCTACACCTTC. The rearrangement links TRBV12-2 to TRBJ1-2. TRBV12-2 is given as a pseudogene. The CDR3 is made up of 15 amino acids.

V and J are TRBV7-9 and TRBJ2-5; 9 bases align to TRBD1. The ends lost 8 bases at V and 2 bases at J; junction bases unmatched: 6. The V gene's germline CDR1 is SEHNR and CDR2 FQNEAQ (reference sequence). The CDR3 extends over 14 amino acids. The CDR3 region has the DNA TGTGCCAGCGGGGACAGGGCTCTACAAGAGACCCAGTACTTC. Translated, it gives CASGDRALQETQYF.

The chain links TRBV5-1 to TRBJ1-1; D gene unclear. V was shortened by 3 bases and J by 3 bases, with 9 bases between the two germline ends. There are 13 residues in the CDR3. Germline V gene sequence: CDR1 SGHRS, CDR2 YFSETQ. The CDR3 loop is CASSSPSDTEAFF. As DNA, the CDR3 is TGCGCCAGCAGCTCCCCGAGTGACACTGAAGCTTTCTTT.

This clone was counted once. A junction end diverges from the germline sequence, so it may reflect a read error. The rearrangement joins TRBV7-7 to TRBJ2-2, with 10 bases matching TRBD2. Germline V gene sequence: CDR1 SSHAT, CDR2 FNYEAQ (reference sequence). The CDR3 is 14 residues long. For the CDR3, the DNA is TGTGCTAGCAGCTTAGGACTAGCGGTCGGGGAGCTGTTTTTT. It is translated as CASSLGLAVGELFF. Complete variable domain (other parts from reference TRBV7-7 and TRBJ2-2): GAGVSQSPRYKVTKRGQDVTLRCDPISSHATLYWYQQALGQGPEFLTYFNYEAQPDKSGLPSDRFSAERPEGSISTLTIQRTEQRDSAMYRCASSLGLAVGELFFGEGSRLTVL.

V and J are TRBV30 and TRBJ1-5; TRBD1 matches at 8 bases. The germline gives CDR1 GTSNPN, CDR2 SVGIG (reference sequence). The CDR3 extends over 15 amino acids. V was clipped by 1 base and J by 9 bases; unmatched bases: 11. CDR3 in DNA: TGTGCCTGGAGTGCTGGACAGGGTCAGAGAGGGCCCCAGCATTTT. Its protein product is CAWSAGQGQRGPQHF.

The V and J genes are TRBV5-5 and TRBJ1-3, with D uncertain. The CDR3 extends over 15 amino acids. Trimming left V 0 bases short and J 4 bases short, with 11 bases between. Germline V lookup: CDR1 SGHKS, CDR2 YYEKEE (reference sequence). DNA of the CDR3: TGTGCCAGCAGCTTGGCCGGACTTGAGGGAAACACCATATATTTT. Protein: CASSLAGLEGNTIYF.